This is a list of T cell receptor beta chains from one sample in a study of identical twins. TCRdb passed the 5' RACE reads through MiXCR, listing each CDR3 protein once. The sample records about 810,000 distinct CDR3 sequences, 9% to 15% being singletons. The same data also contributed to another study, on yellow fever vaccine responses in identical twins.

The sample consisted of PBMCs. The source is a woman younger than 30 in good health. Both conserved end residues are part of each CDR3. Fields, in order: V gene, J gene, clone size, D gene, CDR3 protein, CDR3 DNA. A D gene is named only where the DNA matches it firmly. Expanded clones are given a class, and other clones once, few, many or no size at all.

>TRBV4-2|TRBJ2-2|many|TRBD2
CASSPGLAGETGELFF
TGTGCCAGCAGCCCCGGACTAGCGGGGGAGACCGGGGAGCTGTTTTTT
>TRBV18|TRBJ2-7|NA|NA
CASSPPAVFYEQYF
TGTGCCAGCTCACCACCGGCCGTTTTCTACGAGCAGTACTTC
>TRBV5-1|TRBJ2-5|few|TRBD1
CASSLSTDRGETQYF
TGCGCCAGCAGCTTGTCGACGGACAGGGGCGAGACCCAGTACTTC
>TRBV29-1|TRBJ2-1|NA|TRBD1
CSVLDRLLVGEQFF
TGCAGCGTTTTGGACAGGCTGCTGGTTGGTGAGCAGTTCTTC
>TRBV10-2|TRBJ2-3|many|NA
CASRGTSDTQYF
TGCGCCAGCAGGGGGACCTCAGATACGCAGTATTTT
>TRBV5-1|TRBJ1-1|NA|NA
CASSGWDSNTEAFF
TGCGCCAGCAGCGGATGGGATAGTAACACTGAAGCTTTCTTT
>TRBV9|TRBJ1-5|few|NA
CASSATWGSNQPQHF
TGTGCCAGCAGCGCGACCTGGGGTAGCAATCAGCCCCAGCATTTT
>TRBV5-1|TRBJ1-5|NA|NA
CASSLGPAYSNQPQHF
TGCGCCAGCAGCTTGGGTCCAGCTTATAGCAATCAGCCCCAGCATTTT
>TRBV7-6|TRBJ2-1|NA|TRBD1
CASSLGDRGIYNEQFF
TGTGCCAGCAGCTTAGGGGACAGGGGCATATACAATGAGCAGTTCTTC
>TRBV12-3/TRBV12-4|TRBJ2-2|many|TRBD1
CASTPGTATGELFF
TGTGCCAGCACCCCCGGGACAGCCACCGGGGAGCTGTTTTTT
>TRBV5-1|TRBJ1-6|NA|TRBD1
CASSYDREGMNSPLHF
TGCGCCAGCAGCTACGACAGGGAAGGGATGAATTCACCCCTCCACTTT
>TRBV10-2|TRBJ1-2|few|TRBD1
CASSEGQGAHYGYTF
TGCGCCAGCAGTGAAGGACAGGGGGCGCACTATGGCTACACCTTC
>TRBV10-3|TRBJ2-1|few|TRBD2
CAIRTGLAGEEEQFF
TGTGCCATCAGAACGGGACTAGCGGGAGAGGAGGAGCAGTTCTTC
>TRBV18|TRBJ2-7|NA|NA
CASSPPSQGSPYEQYF
TGTGCCAGCTCACCACCGAGTCAAGGAAGCCCCTACGAGCAGTACTTC
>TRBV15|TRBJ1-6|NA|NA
CATSSRRIGSPLHF
TGTGCCACCAGCAGCAGACGAATTGGTTCACCCCTCCACTTT
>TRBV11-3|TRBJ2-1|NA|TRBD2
CASSLAGLAGRNEQFF
TGTGCCAGCAGCTTAGCGGGACTAGCGGGAAGGAATGAGCAGTTCTTC
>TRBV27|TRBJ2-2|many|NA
CASIYAGELFF
TGTGCCAGCATATATGCCGGGGAGCTGTTTTTT
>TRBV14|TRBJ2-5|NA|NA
CASSRQIEETQYF
TGTGCCAGCAGCAGACAGATCGAAGAGACCCAGTACTTC
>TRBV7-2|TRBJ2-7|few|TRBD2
CASSLLGLAVYEQYF
TGTGCCAGCAGCTTGCTGGGACTAGCGGTATACGAGCAGTACTTC
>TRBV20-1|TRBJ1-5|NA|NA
CSVGPRSSNQPQHF
TGCAGTGTAGGTCCCCGCAGCAGCAATCAGCCCCAGCATTTT
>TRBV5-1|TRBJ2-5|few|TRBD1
CASSTGTEPLAQYF
TGCGCCAGCAGCACCGGGACAGAGCCTTTGGCCCAGTACTTC
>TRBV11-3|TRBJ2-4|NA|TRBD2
CASSLDKAGGGKNIQYF
TGTGCCAGCAGCTTAGATAAGGCGGGAGGGGGCAAAAACATTCAGTACTTC
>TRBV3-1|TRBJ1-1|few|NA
CASSQEGARYAEAFF
TGTGCCAGCAGCCAAGAGGGGGCGAGGTACGCTGAAGCTTTCTTT
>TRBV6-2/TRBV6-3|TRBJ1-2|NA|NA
CASSYIPWGRPRDYGYTF
TGTGCCAGCAGTTACATACCATGGGGTCGGCCCCGTGACTATGGCTACACCTTC
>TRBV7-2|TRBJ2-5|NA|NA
CASYDMEAQYF
TGTGCCAGCTACGATATGGAGGCCCAGTACTTC
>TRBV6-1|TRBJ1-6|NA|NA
CASTMTPEYSPLHF
TGTGCCAGCACGATGACACCGGAGTATTCACCCCTCCACTTT
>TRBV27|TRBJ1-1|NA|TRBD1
CASTKVRGLGPVPEAFF
TGTGCCAGTACGAAAGTCAGGGGGCTAGGCCCGGTACCTGAAGCTTTCTTT
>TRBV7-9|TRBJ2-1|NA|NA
CASSWQYEQFF
TGTGCCAGCAGCTGGCAGTACGAGCAGTTCTTC
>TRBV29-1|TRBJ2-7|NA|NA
CSVEGKYYEQYF
TGCAGCGTTGAGGGGAAGTACTACGAGCAGTACTTC
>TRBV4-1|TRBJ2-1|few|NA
CASSQVLGGLEQFF
TGCGCCAGCAGCCAAGTTCTGGGCGGCCTCGAGCAGTTCTTC
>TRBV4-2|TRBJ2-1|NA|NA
CASSQRRGGVTGNEQFF
TGTGCCAGCAGCCAAAGAAGAGGCGGGGTTACGGGGAATGAGCAGTTCTTC
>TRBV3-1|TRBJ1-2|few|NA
CASSQMGFYGYTF
TGTGCCAGCAGCCAAATGGGTTTCTATGGCTACACCTTC
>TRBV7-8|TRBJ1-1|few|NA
CASSLARANLGVDTEAFF
TGTGCCAGCAGCTTAGCGCGGGCAAACCTGGGCGTGGACACTGAAGCTTTCTTT
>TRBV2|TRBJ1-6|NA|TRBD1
CASRLGRSGGNSPLHF
TGTGCCAGCAGATTAGGCCGGTCAGGGGGTAATTCACCCCTCCACTTT
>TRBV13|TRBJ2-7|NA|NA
CASSLARTVPYEQYF
TGTGCCAGCAGCTTAGCCAGGACAGTTCCCTACGAGCAGTACTTC
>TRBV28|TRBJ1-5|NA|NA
CASSFLDLGRLNQPQHF
TGTGCCAGCAGTTTCCTTGACCTCGGGCGGTTAAATCAGCCCCAGCATTTT
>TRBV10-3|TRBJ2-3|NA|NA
CAISEEGTRADTQYF
TGTGCCATCAGTGAAGAGGGGACAAGGGCAGATACGCAGTATTTT
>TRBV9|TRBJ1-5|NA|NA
CASSTHGSNQPQHF
TGTGCCAGCAGCACCCACGGTAGCAATCAGCCCCAGCATTTT
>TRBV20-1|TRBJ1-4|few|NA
CSASPRGEKLFF
TGCAGTGCTAGCCCACGGGGCGAAAAACTGTTTTTT